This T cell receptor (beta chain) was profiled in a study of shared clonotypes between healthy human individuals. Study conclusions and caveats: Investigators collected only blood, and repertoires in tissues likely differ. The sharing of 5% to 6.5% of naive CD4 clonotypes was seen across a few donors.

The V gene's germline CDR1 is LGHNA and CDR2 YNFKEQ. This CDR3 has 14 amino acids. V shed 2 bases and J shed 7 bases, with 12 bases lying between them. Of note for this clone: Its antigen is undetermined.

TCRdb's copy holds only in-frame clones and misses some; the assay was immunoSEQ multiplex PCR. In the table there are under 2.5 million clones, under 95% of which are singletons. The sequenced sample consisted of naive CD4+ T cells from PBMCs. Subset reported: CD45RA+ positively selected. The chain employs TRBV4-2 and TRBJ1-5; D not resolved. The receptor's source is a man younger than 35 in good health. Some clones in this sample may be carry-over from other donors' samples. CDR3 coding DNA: TGTGCCAGCAGCCAATCGCGGGAAGGCCAGCCCCAGCATTTT. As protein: CASSQSREGQPQHF.